Following are 21 T cell receptor beta chains from one sample sequenced in a study of shared clonotypes between healthy human individuals. Some clones are missing from TCRdb's copy, which holds only in-frame ones; the method was immunoSEQ multiplex PCR. The sample consists of 1 million to 1.3 million clones, approximately 80% of them appearing once. Sequencing used memory CD4+ T cells from PBMCs. Subset specified: CD45RA-negative fraction. These receptors came from a man younger than 30 in good health. Some clones in this sample may be carry-over from other donors' samples.

The rearrangement joins TRBV19 to TRBJ1-5; 8 bases agree with TRBD1. Germline lookup yields CDR1 LNHDA and CDR2 SQIVND (reference sequence). V lost 5 bases, J lost 4 bases, and 7 bases stayed unmatched. This CDR3 contains 15 residues. DNA of the CDR3: TGTGCCAGTAGTGATTACAGGGGGAGGAATCAGCCCCAGCATTTT. It specifies CASSDYRGRNQPQHF.

The genes are TRBV5-1 and TRBJ1-2; D may be TRBD1 (5 bases). The germline V gene encodes CDR1 SGHRS and CDR2 YFSETQ. With 5 bases removed from V and 7 bases from J, the gap between germline ends came to 24 bases. The CDR3 consists of 16 residues. This CDR3 is CASRSTLGGMARGYTF. The CDR3 bases are TGCGCCAGCAGATCCACATTGGGGGGAATGGCGCGTGGCTACACCTTC. Looking up the rest from reference TRBV5-1 and TRBJ1-2 gives the full variable domain: KAGVTQTPRYLIKTRGQQVTLSCSPISGHRSVSWYQQTPGQGLQFLFEYFSETQRNKGNFPGRFSGRQFSNSRSEMNVSTLELGDSALYLCASRSTLGGMARGYTFGSGTRLTVV.

The CDR3 nucleotides read TGTGCCAGCACATGGGCTTTTTCAAACACAGATACGCAGTATTTT. Protein sequence: CASTWAFSNTDTQYF. This sequence joins TRBV7-9 and TRBJ2-3; no clear D. V lost 7 bases, J lost 2 bases, and 16 bases lay in between. This CDR3 has 15 residues. CDR1 is SEHNR and CDR2 is FQNEAQ in the germline V gene (reference sequence).

V usage is TRBV18 and J usage is TRBJ1-2; 7 bases are a match to TRBD1. The junction had 4 bases not matched to a gene; V was cut back by 3 bases and J by 3 bases. This CDR3 has 14 amino acids. CDR1 and CDR2 (germline): KGHSH, LQKENI. CDR3 sequence: CASSPQTGDYGYTF. In DNA form, the CDR3 reads TGTGCCAGCTCACCTCAAACAGGGGACTATGGCTACACCTTC.

This sequence joins TRBV9 and TRBJ2-6; unclear D gene. The CDR3 is made up of 16 amino acids. Germline assignment: CDR1 SGDLS and CDR2 YYNGEE. Trimming removed 5 bases from V and 0 bases from J, with 12 bases in between. The CDR3 sequence: CASSRGWGSGANVLTF. The CDR3 DNA follows: TGTGCCAGCAGTCGTGGCTGGGGCTCTGGGGCCAACGTCCTGACTTTC.

This chain uses TRBV5-4 with TRBJ2-1, with 7 bases lining up with TRBD2. The length of the CDR3 is 16 residues. Germline CDR1 is SGHNT and CDR2 is YYREEE (reference sequence). The V and J ends lost 4 bases and 2 bases, in that order; junction bases with no gene match: 9. The CDR3: CASSPLGGGAYNEQFF. The DNA for the CDR3 is TGTGCCAGCAGCCCCCTGGGGGGAGGGGCCTACAATGAGCAGTTCTTC.

This chain connects TRBV2 to TRBJ2-7, with D perhaps assigned TRBD1 or TRBD2 (6 bases each). The CDR3 runs 15 residues. Per germline, CDR1 SNHLY and CDR2 FYNNEI. Between the trimmed V and J ends, which lost 3 bases and 3 bases, there was a span of 15 bases. The CDR3 sequence is CASSDGRGGVYEQYF. CDR3 nucleotides: TGTGCCAGCAGTGACGGCAGGGGAGGTGTCTACGAGCAGTACTTC.

This clone has a handful of counts. The chain recombines TRBV29-1 with TRBJ1-2; 9 bases agree with TRBD1. Germline loops: CDR1 SQVTM, CDR2 ANQGSEA. The V segment lost 4 bases and the J segment 8 bases; nucleotides outside the gene matches: 5. The CDR3 has 12 amino acids. CDR3 nucleotides: TGCAGCGTTGTACGGACAGGGGAGGGCTACACCTTC. Translation gives CSVVRTGEGYTF. Variable domain in full (rest from reference TRBV29-1 and TRBJ1-2): SAVISQKPSRDICQRGTSLTIQCQVDSQVTMMFWYRQQPGQSLTLIATANQGSEATYESGFVIDKFPISRPNLTFSTLTVSNMSPEDSSIYLCSVVRTGEGYTFGSGTRLTVV.

The sample holds one count of this clone. The genes are TRBV2 and TRBJ1-5; no reliable D call. V lost 7 bases and J 5 bases, leaving 9 bases between the germline ends. The CDR3 is 12 amino acids. Germline V gene sequence: CDR1 SNHLY, CDR2 FYNNEI. CDR3 sequence (DNA): TGTGCCAGCACCCTTAGACATCAGCCCCAGCATTTT. Encoded protein: CASTLRHQPQHF.

The gene calls are TRBV28 and TRBJ2-3; D call uncertain. This CDR3 comprises 12 residues. Deletions cut 3 bases from V and 11 bases from J, with 12 bases between. Germline lookup yields CDR1 MDHEN and CDR2 SYDVKM. DNA for the CDR3: TGTGCCAGCAGTTTGGCTCCAACCTGGCAGTATTTT. Translating gives CASSLAPTWQYF.

This clone was counted a single time. CDR3 protein: CASSEGGGGVQYF. The CDR3, as DNA: TGTGCCAGCAGTGAAGGGGGAGGGGGGGTCCAGTACTTC. The rearrangement uses TRBV6-1 and TRBJ2-5; maybe TRBD2 (7 bases). V was cut by 1 base and J by 10 bases, with 13 bases left in between. The CDR3 consists of 13 residues. The germline gives CDR1 MNHNS, CDR2 SASEGT.

This clone showed up just once. The V and J genes are TRBV7-3 and TRBJ1-2; 7 bases agree with TRBD1. V shed 5 bases and J 7 bases; nucleotides not matched to a gene: 7. The CDR3 runs 13 residues. Germline V gene data show CDR1 as SGHTA and CDR2 as FQGTGA. In DNA form, the CDR3 reads TGTGCCAGCAGCCCCGGACAGGAGGGTGGCTACACCTTC. Translation gives CASSPGQEGGYTF.

This chain uses TRBV30 with TRBJ2-5, with D maybe TRBD1 (5 bases). Per the germline V gene, CDR1 is GTSNPN and CDR2 is SVGIG (reference sequence). The ends were cut back, 0 bases at V and 5 bases at J, with 10 bases in the middle. CDR3 length: 13 amino acids. The CDR3: CAWSVKAGETQYF. The CDR3 DNA reads as TGTGCCTGGAGTGTTAAGGCAGGGGAGACCCAGTACTTC.

V and J are TRBV11-2 and TRBJ2-2; TRBD1 matches 8 bases. This CDR3 is built from 17 residues. V lost 5 bases to trimming and J lost 6 bases; unmatched junction nucleotides: 14. Germline CDR1 is SGHAT and CDR2 is FQNNGV. CDR3 amino acids: CASSTRRTGLGSGELFF. The CDR3 nucleotides read TGTGCCAGCAGCACTCGCCGGACAGGGTTAGGCTCCGGGGAGCTGTTTTTT. Combining the CDR3 with reference TRBV11-2 and TRBJ2-2 gives the whole variable domain EAGVAQSPRYKIIEKRQSVAFWCNPISGHATLYWYQQILGQGPKLLIQFQNNGVVDDSQLPKDRFSAERLKGVDSTLKIQPAKLEDSAVYLCASSTRRTGLGSGELFFGEGSRLTVL.

The chain carries TRBV2 and TRBJ2-3; D unresolved. This CDR3 has 14 amino acids. The germline gives CDR1 SNHLY, CDR2 FYNNEI. The ends were cut back, 4 bases at V and 1 base at J, with 9 bases in the middle. The CDR3 spells CASSGAFRTDTQYF. The CDR3 DNA reads TGTGCCAGCAGTGGAGCCTTCCGCACAGATACGCAGTATTTT.

The chain joins TRBV5-1 to TRBJ2-7; TRBD1 aligns across 10 bases. V lost 5 bases, J lost 4 bases, and 3 bases stayed unmatched. Germline values: CDR1 SGHRS, CDR2 YFSETQ. The CDR3 length is 13 residues. This CDR3 is CASRGQGLYEQYF. The DNA for the CDR3 is TGCGCCAGCAGGGGACAGGGGTTGTACGAGCAGTACTTC.

This clone was detected a few times. Other DNA sequences of this sample code for an identical CDR3. The rearrangement joins TRBV7-9 to TRBJ2-3; unclear D gene. This CDR3 region has 12 residues. V gave up 5 bases and J gave up 2 bases, with 5 bases separating them. Germline CDR1 is SEHNR and CDR2 is FQNEAQ (reference sequence). CDR3 in DNA: TGTGCCAGCAGCCGGGCCACAGATACGCAGTATTTT. Amino acid sequence: CASSRATDTQYF.

V and J are TRBV2 and TRBJ2-2; no reliable D call. V was trimmed by 2 bases and J by 4 bases, leaving 11 bases between them. Germline V gene lookup returns CDR1 SNHLY and CDR2 FYNNEI. This CDR3 contains 15 residues. The CDR3 region has the DNA TGTGCCAGCAGTGAATCGGCAGGATCCACCGGGGAGCTGTTTTTT. Its translation is CASSESAGSTGELFF. Full variable domain (outside the CDR3, taken from reference TRBV2 and TRBJ2-2): EPEVTQTPSHQVTQMGQEVILRCVPISNHLYFYWYRQILGQKVEFLVSFYNNEISEKSEIFDDQFSVERPDGSNFTLKIRSTKLEDSAMYFCASSESAGSTGELFFGEGSRLTVL.

This clone was observed at least ten times. This chain uses TRBV30 with TRBJ2-7; D not resolved. The germline gives CDR1 GTSNPN, CDR2 SVGIG (reference sequence). The CDR3 loop spans 13 amino acids. V was cut by 0 bases and J by 3 bases, with 9 bases left in between. The CDR3 protein is CAWSVERGYEQYF. In nucleotides, the CDR3 is TGTGCCTGGAGTGTAGAAAGAGGCTACGAGCAGTACTTC.

V usage is TRBV6-1 and J usage is TRBJ1-2; D gene unclear. CDR1 MNHNS and CDR2 SASEGT come from the germline V gene. CDR3 length: 11 amino acids. V was trimmed by 6 bases and J by 5 bases, leaving 7 bases between them. The CDR3 sequence: CASREIYGYTF. In DNA, the CDR3 is TGTGCCAGCAGGGAAATTTATGGCTACACCTTC.

The genes are TRBV4-2 and TRBJ2-7, with a tentative D call TRBD1 (6 bases). The V gene's germline CDR1 is LGHNA and CDR2 YNFKEQ. The CDR3 totals 16 residues. Trimming pared 0 bases from V and 5 bases from J, leaving 17 bases between. The CDR3 sequence is CASSQDIRQVSNEQYF. The DNA for the CDR3 is TGTGCCAGCAGCCAAGATATTCGACAGGTCTCGAACGAGCAGTACTTC.